This T cell receptor beta chain is drawn from a study of T cell changes during pregnancy in multiple sclerosis. The germline gives CDR1 SGHRS, CDR2 YFSETQ. This CDR3 has 14 residues. The J segment lost 5 bases and the V segment lost 2 bases, leaving 3 bases of the junction unmatched. This table comes from immunoSEQ multiplex PCR, and its TCRdb copy is limited to in-frame clones, with some not included. The sample shows about 51,000 clones, roughly 93% of them seen only once. This clonotype originated in a female donor with multiple sclerosis, enrolled in a pregnancy study. This sample comprised peripheral blood, obtained in the second trimester of pregnancy. The chain joins TRBV5-1 to TRBJ1-4; 7 bases fit TRBD1. In nucleotides, the CDR3 is TGCGCCAGCAGCTTAACAGGGGAAAATGAAAAACTGTTTTTT. Protein sequence: CASSLTGENEKLFF.